A selection of T cell receptor beta chains follows, all from one sample in a study of blood T cell repertoires in COVID-19. Measured with immunoSEQ multiplex PCR; TCRdb has only the in-frame clones, and not every one. This table has around 98,000 clones, roughly 85% appearing once. Sequencing was performed on peripheral blood. These receptors all stem from a man in his 70s with acute or convalescent COVID-19. The CDR3 runs from the conserved cysteine through the conserved F or W. Each record gives: D gene, J gene, V gene, clone size, CDR3 protein, CDR3 DNA. A D gene is named only where the DNA matches it firmly. Only some rows state a clone size, as once, few, many or a class for expanded clones.

.,TRBJ1-1,TRBV21-1,.,CASSKAFRGVYTEAFF,TGTGCCAGCAGCAAAGCCTTCAGGGGGGTTTACACTGAAGCTTTCTTT
TRBD1,TRBJ1-1,TRBV6-2/TRBV6-3,.,CASSFYRGPMNTEAFF,TGTGCCAGCAGCTTCTACAGGGGACCCATGAACACTGAAGCTTTCTTT
TRBD1,TRBJ2-1,TRBV11-3,few,CASSLVSGTGWDSEQFF,TGTGCCAGCAGCTTAGTCTCCGGGACAGGGTGGGACAGTGAGCAGTTCTTC
TRBD1,TRBJ1-4,TRBV19,.,CASSSRHRGPGEKLFF,TGTGCCAGTAGTAGCCGCCACAGGGGCCCTGGGGAAAAACTGTTTTTT
.,TRBJ2-5,TRBV21-1,.,CASSNGDRGQETQYF,TGTGCCAGCAGCAATGGAGACAGGGGGCAAGAGACCCAGTACTTC
TRBD1,TRBJ1-4,TRBV6-1,.,CASSDRGTANEKLFF,TGTGCCAGCAGTGATAGGGGGACAGCTAATGAAAAACTGTTTTTT
.,TRBJ2-2,TRBV5-1,.,CASSPQQGATAGELFF,TGCGCCAGCAGCCCGCAACAGGGCGCGACAGCCGGGGAGCTGTTTTTT
.,TRBJ1-1,TRBV25-1,.,CASSVGPGARTEAFF,TGTGCCAGCAGTGTGGGTCCAGGGGCGAGGACTGAAGCTTTCTTT
TRBD1,TRBJ2-5,TRBV5-5,few,CASSLGQGYQETQYF,TGTGCCAGCAGCTTGGGACAGGGGTACCAAGAGACCCAGTACTTC
TRBD2,TRBJ2-5,TRBV12-5,.,CASALRSGGTQETQYF,TGTGCTAGTGCTTTGAGGAGCGGGGGGACTCAAGAGACCCAGTACTTC
TRBD2,TRBJ2-3,TRBV2,.,CASSGPGLAGGTDTQYF,TGTGCCAGCAGTGGCCCGGGGTTAGCGGGGGGCACAGATACGCAGTATTTT
.,TRBJ2-1,TRBV19,.,CASSDLAINEQFF,TGTGCCAGTAGTGACCTAGCCATAAATGAGCAGTTCTTC
TRBD1,TRBJ1-2,TRBV25-1,.,CASSDSTGGDYGYTF,TGTGCCAGCAGTGATTCCACAGGGGGCGACTATGGCTACACCTTC
.,TRBJ2-3,TRBV19,.,CASSIEGDSSDTQYF,TGTGCCAGTAGTATAGAGGGCGACAGCTCAGATACGCAGTATTTT
.,TRBJ1-3,TRBV11-2,once,CASSRLGTGNTIYF,TGTGCCAGCAGCCGCCTAGGTACGGGAAACACCATATATTTT
.,TRBJ1-1,TRBV12-3/TRBV12-4,.,CASSFNQGTEAFF,TGTGCCAGCAGTTTCAATCAGGGCACTGAAGCTTTCTTT
.,TRBJ1-5,TRBV18,.,CASSPSGVTNQPQHF,TGTGCCAGCTCACCTTCGGGAGTGACCAATCAGCCCCAGCATTTT
.,TRBJ1-3,TRBV10-3,.,CAISESAPGGTGNTIYF,TGTGCCATCAGTGAGTCGGCCCCGGGGGGTACTGGAAACACCATATATTTT
.,TRBJ1-5,TRBV4-1,.,CASSQDEDLGNQPQHF,TGCGCCAGCAGCCAAGATGAGGATCTGGGCAATCAGCCCCAGCATTTT
.,TRBJ2-7,TRBV6-6,.,CASSPGLSAYEQYF,TGTGCCAGCAGCCCAGGACTGAGTGCCTACGAGCAGTACTTC
TRBD1,TRBJ2-5,TRBV5-4,.,CASSIDRGRETQYF,TGTGCCAGCAGCATTGACAGGGGTCGAGAGACCCAGTACTTC
.,TRBJ1-5,TRBV5-1,.,CASSLAPRQPQHF,TGCGCCAGCAGCTTGGCCCCCAGGCAGCCCCAGCATTTT
TRBD1,TRBJ2-4,TRBV4-2,.,CASSQGTGIAKNIQYF,TGTGCCAGCAGCCAAGGGACAGGGATAGCCAAAAACATTCAGTACTTC
TRBD2,TRBJ2-3,TRBV5-8,.,CASSSRLAGSTDTQYF,TGTGCCAGCAGCTCCCGACTAGCGGGGAGCACAGATACGCAGTATTTT
TRBD1,TRBJ1-3,TRBV4-1,.,CASSQDPQGAQGNTIYF,TGCGCCAGCAGCCAAGATCCTCAGGGGGCGCAGGGAAACACCATATATTTT
.,TRBJ2-1,TRBV6-6,.,CASSYSTGNEQFF,TGTGCCAGCAGTTACTCGACAGGAAATGAGCAGTTCTTC
TRBD1,TRBJ1-5,TRBV28,.,CASKTGSNQPQHF,TGTGCCAGCAAGACAGGGAGCAATCAGCCCCAGCATTTT
.,TRBJ1-3,TRBV30,.,CAWNDRRSGNTIYF,TGTGCCTGGAATGACAGACGCTCTGGAAACACCATATATTTT
.,TRBJ2-7,TRBV6-1,.,CASSDGLLQGNYEQYF,TGTGCCAGCAGTGACGGGCTTTTACAGGGCAACTACGAGCAGTACTTC
.,TRBJ2-4,TRBV7-3,once,CASSLAGRPDIQYF,TGTGCCAGCAGCTTGGCGGGTCGCCCGGACATTCAGTACTTC
.,TRBJ1-1,TRBV5-1,.,CASFRGRDTEAFF,TGCGCCAGCTTCAGGGGAAGGGACACTGAAGCTTTCTTT
TRBD2,TRBJ2-1,TRBV7-8,.,CASSLAAGGYNEQFF,TGTGCCAGCAGCTTAGCAGCGGGAGGTTACAATGAGCAGTTCTTC
.,TRBJ1-4,TRBV4-2,.,CASSQGLGGATNEKLFF,TGTGCCAGCAGCCAAGGGTTAGGGGGGGCAACTAATGAAAAACTGTTTTTT
TRBD2,TRBJ2-2,TRBV6-6,.,CASRGGANTGELFF,TGTGCCAGCAGGGGGGGGGCGAACACCGGGGAGCTGTTTTTT
TRBD2,TRBJ2-3,TRBV10-3,.,CAISDPSGGGDTQYF,TGTGCCATCAGTGACCCTAGCGGGGGGGGAGATACGCAGTATTTT
.,TRBJ1-1,TRBV3-1/TRBV3-2,.,CASSQGGGGEAFF,TGTGCCAGCAGCCAAGGTGGGGGGGGTGAAGCTTTCTTT
.,TRBJ2-3,TRBV6-2/TRBV6-3,once,CASSNAGARGDTQYF,TGTGCCAGCAGCAATGCGGGGGCCCGGGGGGATACGCAGTATTTT
.,TRBJ1-6,TRBV2,.,CASSGDISYNSPLHF,TGTGCCAGCAGCGGGGATATCTCCTATAATTCACCCCTCCACTTT
TRBD1,TRBJ1-2,TRBV12-3/TRBV12-4,.,CASRGTGADGYTF,TGTGCCAGCAGGGGGACAGGGGCGGATGGCTACACCTTC
TRBD1,TRBJ2-3,TRBV19,.,CASDRGPGDTQYF,TGTGCCAGCGACAGGGGGCCTGGAGATACGCAGTATTTT
TRBD1,TRBJ2-1,TRBV6-5,.,CASRDGQGLDEQFF,TGTGCCAGCAGGGACGGACAGGGTCTTGACGAGCAGTTCTTC
.,TRBJ1-2,TRBV28,.,CASSFRQILNYGYTF,TGTGCCAGCAGTTTCCGACAGATATTAAACTATGGCTACACCTTC
TRBD1,TRBJ1-1,TRBV18,.,CASSLRTGANTEAFF,TGTGCCAGCTCACTTCGGACAGGGGCGAACACTGAAGCTTTCTTT
TRBD2,TRBJ2-3,TRBV7-8,.,CASSFSGGGTDTQYF,TGTGCCAGCAGTTTTAGCGGGGGGGGCACAGATACGCAGTATTTT
TRBD1,TRBJ2-5,TRBV3-1/TRBV3-2,.,CASSPPRDSEVVFQETQYF,TGTGCCAGCAGCCCACCCCGGGACAGCGAGGTAGTGTTTCAAGAGACCCAGTACTTC
.,TRBJ1-1,TRBV5-1,.,CASSLALTRNTEAFF,TGCGCCAGCAGCTTGGCCCTGACACGGAACACTGAAGCTTTCTTT
TRBD1,TRBJ1-2,TRBV30,.,CAWSVGQGYGYTF,TGTGCCTGGAGTGTAGGACAGGGCTATGGCTACACCTTC
.,TRBJ1-1,TRBV3-1/TRBV3-2,.,CASSQVLGEGAEAFF,TGTGCCAGCAGCCAAGTGTTGGGGGAGGGGGCTGAAGCTTTCTTT
.,TRBJ1-2,TRBV6-5,.,CASRNRVYGYTF,TGTGCCAGCAGAAACAGGGTTTATGGCTACACCTTC
TRBD1,TRBJ1-1,TRBV19,.,CASSIRQGSEAFF,TGTGCCAGTAGTATCCGACAGGGGTCTGAAGCTTTCTTT
TRBD1,TRBJ1-1,TRBV5-1,.,CASSPLEGAQTEAFF,TGCGCCAGCAGCCCGCTCGAGGGGGCTCAGACTGAAGCTTTCTTT
.,TRBJ1-2,TRBV9,once,CASSGGRRERSYGYTF,TGTGCCAGCAGCGGCGGTCGGAGGGAAAGAAGTTATGGCTACACCTTC
TRBD1,TRBJ1-1,TRBV19,few,CASSITGTALGEAFF,TGTGCCAGTAGTATAACCGGGACAGCCTTAGGTGAAGCTTTCTTT
.,TRBJ1-3,TRBV7-2,.,CASSLVRGVAGNTIYF,TGTGCCAGCAGCTTAGTACGGGGGGTGGCTGGAAACACCATATATTTT
.,TRBJ1-5,TRBV14,few,CASSQKRGFGQPQHF,TGTGCCAGCAGCCAAAAAAGGGGGTTCGGTCAGCCCCAGCATTTT